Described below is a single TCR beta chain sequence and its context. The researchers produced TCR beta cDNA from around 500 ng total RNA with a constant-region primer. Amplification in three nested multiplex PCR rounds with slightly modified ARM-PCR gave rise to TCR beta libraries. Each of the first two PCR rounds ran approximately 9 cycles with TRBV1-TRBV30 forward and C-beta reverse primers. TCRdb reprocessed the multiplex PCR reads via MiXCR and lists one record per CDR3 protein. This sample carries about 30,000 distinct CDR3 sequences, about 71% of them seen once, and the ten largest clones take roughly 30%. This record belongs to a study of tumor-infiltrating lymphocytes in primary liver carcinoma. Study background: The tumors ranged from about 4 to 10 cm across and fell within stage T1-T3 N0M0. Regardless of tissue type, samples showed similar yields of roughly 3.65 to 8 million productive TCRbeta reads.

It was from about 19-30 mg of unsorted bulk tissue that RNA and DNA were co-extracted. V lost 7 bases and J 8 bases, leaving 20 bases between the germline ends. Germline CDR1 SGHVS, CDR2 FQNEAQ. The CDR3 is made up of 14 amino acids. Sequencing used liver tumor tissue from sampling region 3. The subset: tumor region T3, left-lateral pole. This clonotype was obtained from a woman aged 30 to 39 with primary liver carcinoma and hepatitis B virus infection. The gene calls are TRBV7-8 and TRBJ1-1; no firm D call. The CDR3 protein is CASTPGTASTEAFF. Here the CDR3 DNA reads TGTGCCAGCACCCCGGGAACCGCGAGCACCGAAGCTTTCTTT. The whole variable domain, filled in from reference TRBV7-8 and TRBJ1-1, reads GAGVSQSPRYKVAKRGQDVALRCDPISGHVSLFWYQQALGQGPEFLTYFQNEAQLDKSGLPSDRFFAERPEGSVSTLKIQRTQQEDSAVYLCASTPGTASTEAFFGQGTRLTVV.